What follows are 23 T cell receptor beta chains derived from one specimen sequenced in a study of identical twins' blood T cells (dated by TCRdb to about 2013). The library was made by 5' RACE. The listed sequencing device is Illumina Genome Analyzer IIx. TCRdb took the public reads, trimmed them with fastp at Q25, ran MiXCR for clone calling and kept in-frame beta chains. Rows matching on CDR3 protein sequence are summarized as one entry with the most common DNA and genes. This sample has hundreds of thousands of distinct CDR3 sequences in its table, and more than 25% of those were observed once. Clones ranked in the top ten supply about 6% of the sample. The sample taken for sequencing was PBMCs. The receptors were gathered from a woman aged 18-55 years in good health.

The DNA of the CDR3 is TGCAGCGTGAACTCGGCGATGGGACAGGGATACGAGCAGTACTTC. This gives the protein CSVNSAMGQGYEQYF. The chain couples TRBV29-1 to TRBJ2-7, with 9 nucleotides matching TRBD1. The length of the CDR3 is 15 residues. CDR1 and CDR2 (germline): SQVTM, ANQGSEA. The V and J ends lost 6 bases and 4 bases, in that order; junction bases with no gene match: 13.

J is TRBJ1-2 and V is TRBV5-1; no clear D. V was shortened by 4 bases and J by 8 bases, with 21 bases between the two germline ends. The germline V gene encodes CDR1 SGHRS and CDR2 YFSETQ. This CDR3 region has 15 residues. The CDR3 DNA sequence: TGCGCCAGCAGCCTTGGAACTCGGGCTTCCGGGGGCTACACCTTC. It is translated as CASSLGTRASGGYTF.

This clonotype appeared a few times. The J gene is TRBJ2-2, the V gene TRBV3-1; D remains unclear. Looked up from germline, CDR1 is LGHDT and CDR2 is YNNKEL (reference sequence). CDR3 length: 15 residues. V shed 3 bases and J shed 0 bases, with 8 bases lying between them. CDR3 sequence reads: CASSQGVTNTGELFF. In DNA form, the CDR3 reads TGTGCCAGCAGCCAGGGTGTAACGAACACCGGGGAGCTGTTTTTT.

This clonotype was found many times. The gene calls are TRBV29-1 and TRBJ2-1; 9 bases are a match to TRBD2. Germline loops: CDR1 SQVTM, CDR2 ANQGSEA. CDR3 length: 14 residues. The V segment lost 0 bases and the J segment 8 bases; nucleotides outside the gene matches: 5. The CDR3 region is CSVEDGSGSYEQFF. The CDR3 DNA is TGCAGCGTTGAAGACGGTAGCGGGAGCTATGAGCAGTTCTTC.

This clonotype was seen only a few times. The V and J genes are TRBV3-1 and TRBJ1-2, with no clear D. Per the germline V gene, CDR1 is LGHDT and CDR2 is YNNKEL (reference sequence). There are 15 residues in the CDR3. V dropped 0 bases and J dropped 3 bases, with 11 bases sitting between them. The CDR3 protein is CASSQEVRADYGYTF. The CDR3 DNA sequence: TGTGCCAGCAGCCAAGAAGTAAGGGCCGACTATGGCTACACCTTC.

As to this clonotype: One end of the junction varies from germline; a read error may be responsible. The chain employs TRBV20-1 and TRBJ2-5, with 14 bases that match TRBD2. The CDR3 totals 17 residues. From germline, CDR1 is DFQATT and CDR2 SNEGSKA (reference sequence). The CDR3 nucleotides read TGCAGTGCTCCCCGACTAGCGGGGGGGCTTACCCAAGAGACCCAGTGCTTC. As protein: CSAPRLAGGLTQETQCF.

This clonotype was seen just once. The J gene is TRBJ2-3, the V gene TRBV29-1; 8 bases fit TRBD1. The CDR3 is 15 residues long. Trimming removed 6 bases from V and 0 bases from J; junction bases left unmatched: 8. The germline V gene has CDR1 SQVTM and CDR2 ANQGSEA. CDR3 region: CSVQSQGASTDTQYF. CDR3 DNA sequence: TGCAGCGTCCAATCGCAGGGGGCTAGCACAGATACGCAGTATTTT.

This clonotype was found a few times. The genes are TRBV7-9 and TRBJ1-1; no firm D call. Trimming removed 4 bases at V and 11 bases at J, with 20 bases between. Germline lookup yields CDR1 SEHNR and CDR2 FQNEAQ (reference sequence). This CDR3 is built from 14 residues. The CDR3 DNA follows: TGTGCCAGCAGCTCGCTAAAAGCGCAGCGTGGGGCTTTCTTT. Translated, it gives CASSSLKAQRGAFF.

The DNA for the CDR3 is TGCAGTGCTAGAGCTGCGGGACCAGGGGATTATGGCTACACCTTC. It specifies CSARAAGPGDYGYTF. The chain has TRBV20-1 and TRBJ1-2; D may be TRBD1 (6 bases). Trimming cost V 1 base and J 5 bases, with 17 bases left between them. CDR3 length equals 15 residues. The V gene's germline CDR1 is DFQATT and CDR2 SNEGSKA (reference sequence).

The chain uses TRBV5-1 and TRBJ1-4, with D possibly being TRBD1 (5 bases). Germline CDR1 reads SGHRS; CDR2 reads YFSETQ. The V end was cut by 4 bases, the J end by 2 bases, with 12 bases between. This CDR3 is 15 amino acids long. CDR3 bases: TGCGCCAGCAGCGACGGCGGGGGGACTAATGAAAAACTGTTTTTT. Encoded protein: CASSDGGGTNEKLFF. Full variable domain (rest looked up from reference TRBV5-1 and TRBJ1-4): KAGVTQTPRYLIKTRGQQVTLSCSPISGHRSVSWYQQTPGQGLQFLFEYFSETQRNKGNFPGRFSGRQFSNSRSEMNVSTLELGDSALYLCASSDGGGTNEKLFFGSGTQLSVL.

The V gene is TRBV29-1, the J gene TRBJ2-3, with D possibly TRBD2 on 6 matching bases. CDR1 is SQVTM, CDR2 ANQGSEA, per germline. V gave up 1 base and J gave up 4 bases, with 21 bases separating them. The CDR3 length is 17 residues. CDR3 coding DNA: TGCAGCGTTGAAGGGGCACCGGGACTGAGTGTTTCAGATACGCAGTATTTT. Translation gives CSVEGAPGLSVSDTQYF.

The chain carries TRBV9 and TRBJ2-3; 8 nucleotides agree with TRBD1. V dropped 6 bases and J dropped 2; count of bases not matched to a gene: 5. The CDR3 loop spans 14 amino acids. The V gene's germline CDR1 is SGDLS and CDR2 YYNGEE. The CDR3 loop is CASIGQGYTDTQYF. CDR3 sequence (DNA): TGTGCCAGCATCGGACAGGGTTACACAGATACGCAGTATTTT.

This clonotype was counted a few times. The chain uses TRBV18 and TRBJ1-1, with 8 bases that match TRBD1. CDR3 size: 13 residues. Germline V CDR1 and CDR2: KGHSH, LQKENI. With 2 bases clipped from V and 10 bases from J, the junction kept 6 bases outside the gene matches. The CDR3 coding sequence is TGTGCCAGCTCACCAGATACAGGGGGGAGAGCTTTCTTT. Its translation: CASSPDTGGRAFF. The variable domain in full, completed from reference TRBV18 and TRBJ1-1, reads NAGVMQNPRHLVRRRGQEARLRCSPMKGHSHVYWYRQLPEEGLKFMVYLQKENIIDESGMPKERFSAEFPKEGPSILRIQQVVRGDSAAYFCASSPDTGGRAFFGQGTRLTVV.

This clonotype was detected a few times. This chain uses TRBV7-9 with TRBJ1-4; D gene unclear. There are 12 residues in the CDR3. CDR1 is SEHNR, CDR2 FQNEAQ, per germline (reference sequence). The ends were cut back, 7 bases at V and 4 bases at J, with 7 bases in the middle. CDR3 bases: TGTGCCAGCACCAAGAATAATGAAAAACTGTTTTTT. Translated: CASTKNNEKLFF.

Turning to this clonotype: Possible read error: a much larger clone is one base away. In DNA, the CDR3 is TGTGCCAGCGGGTTAGGGACGGCAAATCAGCCCCAGCATTTT. Protein: CASGLGTANQPQHF. The chain has TRBV6-2 or TRBV6-3 and TRBJ1-5, with D possibly being TRBD1 (5 bases). CDR3 size: 14 residues. The V end was cut by 8 bases, the J end by 4 bases, with 15 bases between. The germline V gene has CDR1 MNHEY and CDR2 SVGEGT.

The V gene is TRBV9, the J gene TRBJ2-1; tentatively, D is TRBD1 (5 bases). This CDR3 region has 13 residues. Germline V CDR1 and CDR2: SGDLS, YYNGEE. Trimming cost V 6 bases and J 7 bases, with 14 bases left between them. For the CDR3, the DNA is TGTGCCAGCACCCCCCAGGGTCGGAATGAGCAGTTCTTC. Translation: CASTPQGRNEQFF.

This clonotype showed up many times. Here the CDR3 reads CASSYGLGQFPYEQYF. The CDR3 nucleotides are TGTGCCAGCAGTTACGGCCTTGGACAGTTTCCCTACGAGCAGTACTTC. V usage is TRBV6-2 or TRBV6-3 and J usage is TRBJ2-7, with a weak D call TRBD1 (6 bases). The V end was cut by 2 bases, the J end by 2 bases, with 16 bases between. The CDR3 totals 16 residues. CDR1 is MNHEY and CDR2 is SVGEGT in the germline V gene.

This chain joins TRBV29-1 and TRBJ1-1; D is undetermined. The V gene lost 6 bases and the J gene lost 1 base, with 3 bases spanning the gap. The CDR3 loop spans 10 amino acids. Germline lookup yields CDR1 SQVTM and CDR2 ANQGSEA. CDR3 residues: CSVRNTEAFF. The DNA of the CDR3 is TGCAGCGTGCGGAACACTGAAGCTTTCTTT. The full variable domain, in which reference TRBV29-1 and TRBJ1-1 provide the parts outside the CDR3, is SAVISQKPSRDICQRGTSLTIQCQVDSQVTMMFWYRQQPGQSLTLIATANQGSEATYESGFVIDKFPISRPNLTFSTLTVSNMSPEDSSIYLCSVRNTEAFFGQGTRLTVV.

This clonotype has a handful of counts. The chain employs TRBV11-3 and TRBJ1-4, with 7 bases lining up with TRBD1. Germline CDR1 is SGHNT and CDR2 is YENEEA. The CDR3 contains 17 residues. The junction had 15 bases not matched to a gene; V was cut back by 7 bases and J by 4 bases. Here the CDR3 reads CASNTLQGGAGNEKLFF. The CDR3 DNA sequence: TGTGCCAGCAACACACTCCAAGGGGGCGCCGGTAATGAAAAACTGTTTTTT.

As regards this clonotype: One junction end does not reproduce the germline sequence, and a read error may be involved. This chain uses TRBV12-3 or TRBV12-4 with TRBJ2-2; perhaps TRBD2 as D (6 bases). CDR3 length equals 14 residues. The CDR3 loop reads CASTLSSGTGELLF. In DNA form, the CDR3 reads TGTGCCAGCACCCTATCGAGCGGAACGGGGGAGCTGCTTTTT.

V gene TRBV11-2 combines with J gene TRBJ1-2; a weak D match, TRBD1 (5 bases). The CDR3 has 14 residues. V lost 3 bases, J lost 2 bases, and 10 bases lay in between. The germline CDR1 and CDR2 sequences are SGHAT and FQNNGV. The CDR3 here is CASSLPQVNYGYTF. The CDR3 DNA reads as TGTGCCAGCAGCTTGCCACAGGTCAACTATGGCTACACCTTC. Complete variable domain (other parts from reference TRBV11-2 and TRBJ1-2): EAGVAQSPRYKIIEKRQSVAFWCNPISGHATLYWYQQILGQGPKLLIQFQNNGVVDDSQLPKDRFSAERLKGVDSTLKIQPAKLEDSAVYLCASSLPQVNYGYTFGSGTRLTVV.

The chain has TRBV6-2 or TRBV6-3 and TRBJ2-1; D may be TRBD2 (5 bases). CDR1 and CDR2 (germline): MNHEY, SVGEGT. This CDR3 has 13 amino acids. Trimming removed 11 bases from V and 7 bases from J, with 18 bases in between. The CDR3 here is CAVSLYERNEQFF. DNA for the CDR3: TGTGCCGTCAGTTTATATGAGCGGAATGAGCAGTTCTTC.

The chain is built from TRBV19 and TRBJ1-5; tentative D call: TRBD1 (5 bases). Trimming cost V 5 bases and J 4 bases, with 12 bases left between them. Germline values: CDR1 LNHDA, CDR2 SQIVND (reference sequence). The CDR3 is 14 residues long. The CDR3 sequence: CASSWGVNNQPQHF. CDR3 DNA sequence: TGTGCCAGTAGTTGGGGCGTTAATAATCAGCCCCAGCATTTT.